This entry describes one T cell receptor beta chain. The source of the sample is a study of blood T cell repertoires in COVID-19. Across the whole study: Samples of COVID-19 (acute and convalescent) were obtained from the United States, Italy and Spain. The cDNA or gDNA used as material had been derived from T cells, B-cell-depleted T cells, or PBMCs.

V shed 5 bases, J shed 4 bases, and the junction held 8 bases outside the gene matches. CDR1 is MDHEN, CDR2 SYDVKM, per germline. This CDR3 has 15 amino acids. Original processing notes: Amplified reference gene primers provided the basis for estimating nucleated cell counts. Using immunoSEQ multiplex PCR, the repertoire was profiled, and TCRdb retains in-frame clones only, with some absent. V, J and clone size reflect that table, while D and trimming were determined from the DNA. Here the sample spans nearly 80,000 clones, 70% to 90% being singletons. The sequenced sample consisted of peripheral blood. This receptor was obtained from a woman older than 75 with active or convalescent COVID-19. The rearrangement uses TRBV28 and TRBJ1-1; 9 bases fit TRBD1. The CDR3: CASSPGQGGSTEAFF. CDR3 nucleotide sequence: TGTGCCAGCAGTCCGGGACAGGGAGGGTCCACTGAAGCTTTCTTT.